The 2 T cell receptor beta chains listed next were all sequenced from one sample in a study of cytotoxic CD8 clonotypes in ibrutinib-treated CLL. Data came from immunoSEQ multiplex PCR; TCRdb stores just in-frame clones and leaves some out. In the table there are fewer than 200,000 clones, about 84% of which are singletons. The sample was PBMCs, taken after 24 months of ibrutinib treatment. These TCRs come from a human donor with chronic lymphocytic leukemia.

The sample holds a few counts of this clone. This chain connects TRBV28 to TRBJ2-2; D unresolved. The CDR3 is made up of 14 amino acids. CDR1 and CDR2 (germline): MDHEN, SYDVKM. V lost 2 bases, J lost 9 bases, and 13 bases lay in between. As DNA, the CDR3 is TGTGCCAGCAGTTTACCTCGGAGTTCCCGGGAGCTGTTTTTT. Translated: CASSLPRSSRELFF.

CDR3 coding DNA: TGTGCCAGCAGTTCCGACAGGGGGTACGTTAACACTGAAGCTTTCTTT. This sequence encodes CASSSDRGYVNTEAFF. This chain links TRBV27 with TRBJ1-1; TRBD1 matches at 9 bases. V lost 4 bases and J lost 2; bases outside the gene matches: 8. Germline V gene sequence: CDR1 MNHEY, CDR2 SMNVEV (reference sequence). This CDR3 is built from 16 residues.